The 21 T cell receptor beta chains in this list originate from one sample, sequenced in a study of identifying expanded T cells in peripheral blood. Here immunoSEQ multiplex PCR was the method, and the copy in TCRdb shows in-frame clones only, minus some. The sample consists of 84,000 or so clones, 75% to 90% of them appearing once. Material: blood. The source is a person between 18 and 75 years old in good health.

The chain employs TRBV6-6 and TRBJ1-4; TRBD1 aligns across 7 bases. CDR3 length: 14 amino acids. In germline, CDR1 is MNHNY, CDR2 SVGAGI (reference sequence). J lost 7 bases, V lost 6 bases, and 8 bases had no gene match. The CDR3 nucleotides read TGTGCCAGCAGCAGAGGACAGGAGAGTGAAAAACTGTTTTTT. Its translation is CASSRGQESEKLFF.

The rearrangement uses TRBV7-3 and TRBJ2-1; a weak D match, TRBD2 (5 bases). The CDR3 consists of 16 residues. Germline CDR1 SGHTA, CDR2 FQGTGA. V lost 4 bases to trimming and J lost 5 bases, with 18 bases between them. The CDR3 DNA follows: TGTGCCAGCAGCTCCTACCCGGGATCATTTCACAATGAGCAGTTCTTC. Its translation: CASSSYPGSFHNEQFF. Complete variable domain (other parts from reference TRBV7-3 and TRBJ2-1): GAGVSQTPSNKVTEKGKYVELRCDPISGHTALYWYRQSLGQGPEFLIYFQGTGAADDSGLPNDRFFAVRPEGSVSTLKIQRTERGDSAVYLCASSSYPGSFHNEQFFGPGTRLTVL.

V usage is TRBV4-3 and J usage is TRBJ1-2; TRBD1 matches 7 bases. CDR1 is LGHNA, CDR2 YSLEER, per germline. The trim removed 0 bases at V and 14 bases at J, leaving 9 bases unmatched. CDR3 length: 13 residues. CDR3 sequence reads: CASSQDLKGAGTF. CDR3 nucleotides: TGCGCCAGCAGCCAAGATCTTAAGGGGGCTGGTACCTTC.

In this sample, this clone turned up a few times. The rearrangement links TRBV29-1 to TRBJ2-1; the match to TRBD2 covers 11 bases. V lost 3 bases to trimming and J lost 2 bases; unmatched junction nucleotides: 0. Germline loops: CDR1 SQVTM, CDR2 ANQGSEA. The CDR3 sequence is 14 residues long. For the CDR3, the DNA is TGCAGCGTTGAGGGACTAGCGGCCTACAATGAGCAGTTCTTC. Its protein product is CSVEGLAAYNEQFF.

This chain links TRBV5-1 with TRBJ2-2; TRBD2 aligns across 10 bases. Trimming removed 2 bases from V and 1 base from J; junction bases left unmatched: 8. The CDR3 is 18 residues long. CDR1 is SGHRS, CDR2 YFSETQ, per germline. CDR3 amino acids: CASSLIASGGKNTGELFF. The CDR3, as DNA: TGCGCCAGCAGCTTAATAGCTAGCGGGGGTAAGAACACCGGGGAGCTGTTTTTT.

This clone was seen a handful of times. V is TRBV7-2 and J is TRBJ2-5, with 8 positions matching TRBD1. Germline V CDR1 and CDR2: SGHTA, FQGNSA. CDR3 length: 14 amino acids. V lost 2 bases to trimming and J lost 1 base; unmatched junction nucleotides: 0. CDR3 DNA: TGTGCCAGCAGCTTAACAGGGGGCCAAGAGACCCAGTACTTC. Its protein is CASSLTGGQETQYF.

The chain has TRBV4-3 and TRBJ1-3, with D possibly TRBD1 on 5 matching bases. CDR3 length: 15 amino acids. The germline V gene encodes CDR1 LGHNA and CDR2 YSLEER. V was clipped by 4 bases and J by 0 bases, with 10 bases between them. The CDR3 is CASSLGGGSGNTIYF. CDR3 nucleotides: TGCGCCAGCAGCCTTGGGGGGGGCTCTGGAAACACCATATATTTT.

CDR3 bases: TGTGCCAGCTCACCGACCGGGACAGGTTATGGCTACACCTTC. Amino acids: CASSPTGTGYGYTF. The rearrangement links TRBV18 to TRBJ1-2; the match to TRBD1 covers 8 bases. This CDR3 contains 14 residues. V was clipped by 3 bases and J by 5 bases; unmatched bases: 5. The germline gives CDR1 KGHSH, CDR2 LQKENI.

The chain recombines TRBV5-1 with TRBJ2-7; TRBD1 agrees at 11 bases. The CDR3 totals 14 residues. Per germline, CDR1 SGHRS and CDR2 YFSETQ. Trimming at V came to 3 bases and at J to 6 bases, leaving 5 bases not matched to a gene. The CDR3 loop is CASSSGQGAREQYF. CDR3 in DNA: TGCGCCAGCAGCTCCGGACAGGGGGCGCGCGAGCAGTACTTC. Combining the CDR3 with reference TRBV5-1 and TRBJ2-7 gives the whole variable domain KAGVTQTPRYLIKTRGQQVTLSCSPISGHRSVSWYQQTPGQGLQFLFEYFSETQRNKGNFPGRFSGRQFSNSRSEMNVSTLELGDSALYLCASSSGQGAREQYFGPGTRLTVT.

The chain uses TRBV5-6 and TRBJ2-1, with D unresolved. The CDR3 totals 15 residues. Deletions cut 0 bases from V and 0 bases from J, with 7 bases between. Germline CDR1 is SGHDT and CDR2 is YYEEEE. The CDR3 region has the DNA TGTGCCAGCAGCTTGGCAGCGAGCTCCTACAATGAGCAGTTCTTC. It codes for CASSLAASSYNEQFF.

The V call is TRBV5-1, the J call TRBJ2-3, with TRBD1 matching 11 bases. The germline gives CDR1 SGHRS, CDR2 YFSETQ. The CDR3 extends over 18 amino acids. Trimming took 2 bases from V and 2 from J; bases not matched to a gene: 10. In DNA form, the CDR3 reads TGCGCCAGCAGCTTAGGACAGGGGGCCAATATTTACACAGATACGCAGTATTTT. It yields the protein CASSLGQGANIYTDTQYF.

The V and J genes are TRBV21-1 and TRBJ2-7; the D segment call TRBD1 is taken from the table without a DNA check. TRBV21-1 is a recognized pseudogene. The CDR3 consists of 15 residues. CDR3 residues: CASSTTGQGYNEQYF. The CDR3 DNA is TGTGCCAGCAGCACTACGGGACAGGGTTACAACGAGCAGTACTTC.

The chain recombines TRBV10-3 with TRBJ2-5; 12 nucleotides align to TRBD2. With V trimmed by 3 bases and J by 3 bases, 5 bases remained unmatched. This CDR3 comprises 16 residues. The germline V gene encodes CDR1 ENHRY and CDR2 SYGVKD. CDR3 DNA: TGTGCCATCAGTGACTATCTAGCGGGGGGGGAAGAGACCCAGTACTTC. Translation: CAISDYLAGGEETQYF.

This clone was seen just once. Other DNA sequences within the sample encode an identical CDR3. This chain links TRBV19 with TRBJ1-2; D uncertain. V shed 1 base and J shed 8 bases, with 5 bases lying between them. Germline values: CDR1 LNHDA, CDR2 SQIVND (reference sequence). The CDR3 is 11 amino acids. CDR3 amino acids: CASSIGQGYTF. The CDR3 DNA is TGTGCCAGTAGTATAGGTCAAGGCTACACCTTC.

The CDR3 loop is CASILTGGLSGANVLTF. The DNA for the CDR3 is TGTGCCAGTATCTTGACAGGGGGACTGTCTGGGGCCAACGTCCTGACTTTC. V gene TRBV19 combines with J gene TRBJ2-6; 9 bases are a match to TRBD1. This CDR3 contains 17 residues. Germline lookup yields CDR1 LNHDA and CDR2 SQIVND (reference sequence). Unmatched junction bases numbered 8, after V lost 7 bases and J lost 1 base.

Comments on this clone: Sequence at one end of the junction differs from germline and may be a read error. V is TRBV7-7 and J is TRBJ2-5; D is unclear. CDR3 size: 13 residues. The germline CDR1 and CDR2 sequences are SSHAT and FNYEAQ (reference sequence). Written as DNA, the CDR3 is TGTGCTAGCAGCTTCGACACCCTGGGGACCCAGTACTTC. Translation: CASSFDTLGTQYF.

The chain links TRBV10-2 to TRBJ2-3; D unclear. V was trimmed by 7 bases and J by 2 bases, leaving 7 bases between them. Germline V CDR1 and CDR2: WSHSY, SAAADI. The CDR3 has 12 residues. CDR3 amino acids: CASMQTTDTQYF. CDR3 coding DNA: TGCGCCAGCATGCAGACCACAGATACGCAGTATTTT.

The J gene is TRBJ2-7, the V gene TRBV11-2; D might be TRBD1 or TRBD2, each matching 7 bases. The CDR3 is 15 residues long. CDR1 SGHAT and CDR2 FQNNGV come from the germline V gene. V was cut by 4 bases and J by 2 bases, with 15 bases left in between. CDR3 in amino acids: CASSSTGRGAYEQYF. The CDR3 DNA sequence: TGTGCCAGCAGCTCGACAGGGAGGGGAGCCTACGAGCAGTACTTC.

The CDR3 spells CASTGGDTQYF. The CDR3 coding sequence is TGCGCCAGCACAGGGGGGGATACGCAGTATTTT. The rearrangement uses TRBV10-2 and TRBJ2-3; D perhaps matches TRBD1 (7 bases). Trimming left V 7 bases short and J 6 bases short, with 8 bases between. This CDR3 is built from 11 residues. CDR1 is WSHSY and CDR2 is SAAADI in the germline V gene.

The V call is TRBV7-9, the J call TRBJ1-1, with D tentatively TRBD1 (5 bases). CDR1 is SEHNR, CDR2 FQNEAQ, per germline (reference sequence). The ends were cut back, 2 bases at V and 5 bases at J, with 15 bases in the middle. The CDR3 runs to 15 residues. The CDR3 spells CASSLFGNPGTEAFF. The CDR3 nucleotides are TGTGCCAGCAGCTTATTCGGAAACCCAGGGACTGAAGCTTTCTTT.

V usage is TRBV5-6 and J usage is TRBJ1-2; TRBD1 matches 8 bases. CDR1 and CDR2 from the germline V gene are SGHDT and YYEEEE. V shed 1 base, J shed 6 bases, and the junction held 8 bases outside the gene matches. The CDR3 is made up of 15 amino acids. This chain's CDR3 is CASSLMVWTGNGYTF. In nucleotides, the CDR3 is TGTGCCAGCAGCTTGATGGTATGGACAGGGAATGGCTACACCTTC.